The 29 T cell receptor beta chains in this list originate from one sample, sequenced in a study of neurological immune-mediated disorders (dated by TCRdb to about 2019). The library was obtained by 5' RACE. Reads for this sample came from an Illumina HiSeq 2500. The public reads were quality trimmed at Q25 with fastp and then assembled into clones with MiXCR by TCRdb, keeping productive beta chains. Each CDR3 protein appears once, grouped with its most common genes and DNA. The sample profile shows roughly 80,000 distinct CDR3 sequences; almost 6% of them were found once. Together, the top ten hold 7.9% of the sample. The sample's time point label, in plain terms: longitudinal time-point 2. The source material was PBMCs. These receptors were obtained from a woman in her sixties with multiple sclerosis.

This clonotype was detected many times. The chain combines TRBV11-2 with TRBJ2-7; D unresolved. The germline CDR1 and CDR2 sequences are SGHAT and FQNNGV. The ends were cut back, 7 bases at V and 4 bases at J, with 23 bases in the middle. The CDR3 loop spans 16 amino acids. The CDR3 spells CASTFTFLGSGYEQYF. The CDR3 DNA reads as TGTGCCAGCACCTTCACTTTTTTGGGCTCGGGTTACGAGCAGTACTTC.

In its sample, this clonotype was seen many times. The chain employs TRBV29-1 and TRBJ2-3, with D possibly TRBD2 on 6 matching bases. V was trimmed by 4 bases and J by 6 bases, leaving 14 bases between them. Germline assignment: CDR1 SQVTM and CDR2 ANQGSEA. CDR3 size: 13 residues. The DNA for the CDR3 is TGCAGCGTTGTTGGAGGGGCGAGGGATACGCAGTATTTT. Translated, it gives CSVVGGARDTQYF.

This clonotype was found a few times. The V gene is TRBV4-2, the J gene TRBJ1-1; no reliable D call. The germline gives CDR1 LGHNA, CDR2 YNFKEQ. Deletions cut 1 base from V and 0 bases from J, with 9 bases between. The CDR3 is 15 amino acids. CDR3 in amino acids: CASSQAGGMNTEAFF. CDR3 nucleotides: TGTGCCAGCAGCCAAGCGGGAGGGATGAACACTGAAGCTTTCTTT.

The table lists this clonotype with many counts. This chain connects TRBV7-9 to TRBJ1-2; D might be TRBD1 (6 bases). V lost 2 bases and J lost 9, with 16 bases in between. Per the germline V gene, CDR1 is SEHNR and CDR2 is FQNEAQ (reference sequence). The CDR3 extends over 14 amino acids. CDR3 protein: CASSLPGAVSSYTF. The CDR3 DNA reads as TGTGCCAGCAGCTTACCGGGGGCCGTGTCTAGCTACACCTTC.

This clonotype was counted at least ten times. The rearrangement links TRBV5-6 to TRBJ2-7; D is perhaps TRBD1 (5 bases). Germline assignment: CDR1 SGHDT and CDR2 YYEEEE. The V and J ends lost 4 bases and 3 bases respectively, with 20 bases between them. The CDR3 spans 16 residues. CDR3 nucleotide sequence: TGTGCCAGCAGCCCAATCCGGCAGGGTAAGGTCTACGAGCAGTACTTC. Its protein is CASSPIRQGKVYEQYF.

This clonotype was recorded many times. The rearrangement joins TRBV12-3 or TRBV12-4 to TRBJ2-5; 9 nucleotides agree with TRBD1. This CDR3 spans 17 amino acids. V dropped 3 bases and J dropped 2; count of bases not matched to a gene: 10. Written as DNA, the CDR3 is TGTGCCAGCAGTTTGGGACAGGGCTCATCTTTACAAGAGACCCAGTACTTC. Its translation is CASSLGQGSSLQETQYF.

This clonotype was detected only a few times. This chain connects TRBV5-1 to TRBJ1-1; D gene ambiguous. Looked up from germline, CDR1 is SGHRS and CDR2 is YFSETQ. The CDR3 extends over 15 amino acids. V was trimmed by 4 bases and J by 4 bases, leaving 17 bases between them. This CDR3 is CASSKAPEASTEAFF. In DNA, the CDR3 is TGCGCCAGCAGCAAGGCCCCGGAGGCGAGCACTGAAGCTTTCTTT.

This clonotype was counted only a few times. The CDR3 bases are TGTGCCAGCAGCCAAGATAAGAGGGTTAGCCCATCAAACATTCAGTACTTC. Protein sequence: CASSQDKRVSPSNIQYF. The chain links TRBV3-1 to TRBJ2-4, with a possible D match to TRBD2 (5 bases). The ends were cut back, 0 bases at V and 6 bases at J, with 18 bases in the middle. This CDR3 spans 17 amino acids. Germline V CDR1 and CDR2: LGHDT, YNNKEL (reference sequence). Full variable domain (outside the CDR3, taken from reference TRBV3-1 and TRBJ2-4): DTAVSQTPKYLVTQMGNDKSIKCEQNLGHDTMYWYKQDSKKFLKIMFSYNNKELIINETVPNRFSPKSPDKAHLNLHINSLELGDSAVYFCASSQDKRVSPSNIQYFGAGTRLSVL.

This clonotype was recorded many times. The CDR3 loop is CASSLGENPNYGYTF. The CDR3 DNA reads TGTGCCAGCAGCTTAGGCGAGAACCCAAACTATGGCTACACCTTC. The chain uses TRBV7-2 and TRBJ1-2; D remains unclear. CDR1 and CDR2 from the germline V gene are SGHTA and FQGNSA. Trimming cost V 1 base and J 2 bases, with 11 bases left between them. The CDR3 has 15 residues.

This clonotype was detected ten times or more. The J gene is TRBJ2-2, the V gene TRBV7-2; 7 bases line up with TRBD1. Germline lookup yields CDR1 SGHTA and CDR2 FQGNSA. Losses at the gene ends were 5 bases for V and 3 bases for J; bases not matched to a gene: 3. The CDR3 covers 14 residues. The chain's CDR3 is CASSKQGYTGELFF. The CDR3 coding sequence is TGTGCCAGCAGCAAACAGGGGTACACCGGGGAGCTGTTTTTT.

This clonotype was observed at least ten times. The V call is TRBV20-1, the J call TRBJ1-5; TRBD1 matches at 11 bases. V shed 5 bases, J shed 4 bases, and the junction held 13 bases outside the gene matches. Germline CDR1 is DFQATT and CDR2 is SNEGSKA (reference sequence). The CDR3 covers 17 residues. CDR3 sequence: CSAVGQGGIGGNQPQHF. In nucleotides, the CDR3 is TGCAGTGCTGTGGGACAGGGGGGGATTGGGGGTAATCAGCCCCAGCATTTT.

This clonotype occurred many times. The gene calls are TRBV24-1 and TRBJ2-3; TRBD2 aligns across 8 bases. CDR3 size: 17 residues. CDR1 and CDR2 from the germline V gene are KGHDR and SFDVKD. V shed 7 bases and J 1 base; nucleotides not matched to a gene: 12. This CDR3 is CATSDPPSAGGTDTQYF. CDR3 nucleotides: TGTGCCACCAGCGACCCACCCTCAGCGGGGGGCACAGATACGCAGTATTTT.

This clonotype was seen ten or more times. V usage is TRBV12-3 or TRBV12-4 and J usage is TRBJ1-6; TRBD1 is a possible D gene (5 bases). CDR3 length: 14 amino acids. Deletions cut 6 bases from V and 9 bases from J, with 15 bases between. CDR3 DNA sequence: TGTGCCAGCAGAACATCTGCAGGGATTTCACCCCTCCACTTT. As protein: CASRTSAGISPLHF.

The table lists this clonotype with many counts. The chain employs TRBV6-5 and TRBJ1-1; no firm D call. Germline CDR1 MNHEY, CDR2 SVGAGI. CDR3 length: 14 amino acids. The V gene lost 7 bases and the J gene lost 3 bases, with 15 bases spanning the gap. CDR3: CASNQLSGDTEAFF. CDR3 coding DNA: TGTGCCAGCAACCAATTGTCAGGCGACACTGAAGCTTTCTTT.

The chain recombines TRBV15 with TRBJ2-5; 11 positions match TRBD2. The V gene end was trimmed by 6 bases and the J gene end by 5 bases; junction bases not matched to a gene: 5. The CDR3 contains 14 residues. Germline CDR1 and CDR2: LNHNV and YYDKDF (reference sequence). CDR3 sequence reads: CATRLAGEGETQYF. The CDR3 nucleotides are TGTGCCACCAGACTAGCGGGGGAGGGGGAGACCCAGTACTTC.

The table lists this clonotype with many counts. This chain uses TRBV6-5 with TRBJ1-6, with TRBD1 identical over 9 bases. Germline values: CDR1 MNHEY, CDR2 SVGAGI. This CDR3 is built from 18 residues. J lost 0 bases, V lost 6 bases, and 9 bases had no gene match. Here the CDR3 DNA reads TGTGCCAGCAGCAGGACAGGGGCGATTTCCTCCTATAATTCACCCCTCCACTTT. It yields the protein CASSRTGAISSYNSPLHF.

The rearrangement links TRBV3-1 to TRBJ1-2; the D gene is possibly TRBD1 (5 bases). The CDR3 runs to 15 residues. The germline V gene encodes CDR1 LGHDT and CDR2 YNNKEL (reference sequence). Trimming removed 1 base from V and 1 base from J, with 10 bases in between. CDR3 coding DNA: TGTGCCAGCAGCCAAGGGTTCGACAGTAACTATGGCTACACCTTC. As protein: CASSQGFDSNYGYTF.

This clonotype was observed many times. CDR3 protein: CASSLEAGSHGYTF. In DNA form, the CDR3 reads TGTGCCAGCAGCTTAGAAGCAGGGTCCCATGGCTACACCTTC. The chain recombines TRBV7-9 with TRBJ1-2, with D possibly being TRBD1 (5 bases). The CDR3 is 14 amino acids. Germline values: CDR1 SEHNR, CDR2 FQNEAQ (reference sequence). The V end lost 1 base, the J end lost 6 bases, and 12 bases lay between the germline ends.

This clonotype was picked up many times. The CDR3 sequence is CSARGGDSPRPQHF. CDR3 sequence (DNA): TGCAGTGCTAGAGGGGGGGACAGTCCACGGCCCCAGCATTTT. The chain joins TRBV20-1 to TRBJ1-5, with 7 bases fitting TRBD1. Germline V CDR1 and CDR2: DFQATT, SNEGSKA (reference sequence). The CDR3 is 14 residues long. Trimming took 1 base from V and 9 from J; bases not matched to a gene: 9.

The CDR3 sequence: CASSQLIVDTQYF. The CDR3, as DNA: TGCGCCAGCAGCCAACTAATAGTGGATACGCAGTATTTT. The V gene is TRBV5-1, the J gene TRBJ2-3; D is ambiguous. Germline CDR1 reads SGHRS; CDR2 reads YFSETQ. There are 13 residues in the CDR3. V was pared by 4 bases and J by 6 bases, with 12 bases between.

This clonotype was observed at least ten times. V usage is TRBV20-1 and J usage is TRBJ2-1, with TRBD2 matching over 8 bases. Germline V gene lookup returns CDR1 DFQATT and CDR2 SNEGSKA (reference sequence). V dropped 0 bases and J dropped 5; count of bases not matched to a gene: 9. This CDR3 has 16 amino acids. CDR3 in amino acids: CSARDLVAGQHNEQFF. CDR3 nucleotide sequence: TGCAGTGCTAGAGATCTCGTAGCGGGACAACACAATGAGCAGTTCTTC.

Comments on this clonotype: Being one base from a much bigger clone, this may be a read error. The chain recombines TRBV6-5 with TRBJ2-7; TRBD1 matches 9 bases. The CDR3 is 13 amino acids. Germline values: CDR1 MNHEY, CDR2 SVGAGI. The trim removed 2 bases at V and 6 bases at J, leaving 2 bases unmatched. The CDR3, as DNA: TGTGCCAGCAGTTACCCGGACAGGGGCGAGCAGTACTTC. Translated: CASSYPDRGEQYF.

This clonotype was picked up many times. This chain connects TRBV5-6 to TRBJ1-1; D is perhaps TRBD1 (6 bases). CDR3 length: 13 residues. Deletions cut 4 bases from V and 4 bases from J, with 11 bases between. The germline V gene has CDR1 SGHDT and CDR2 YYEEEE. CDR3 amino acids: CASSEDRFTEAFF. CDR3 bases: TGTGCCAGCAGCGAGGACAGATTCACTGAAGCTTTCTTT.

This clonotype was seen repeatedly, ten times or more. V and J are TRBV5-1 and TRBJ1-1, with D tentatively TRBD1 (5 bases). Germline assignment: CDR1 SGHRS and CDR2 YFSETQ. V was shortened by 0 bases and J by 6 bases, with 12 bases between the two germline ends. The CDR3 runs to 14 residues. The CDR3 protein is CASSLENQGPEAFF. CDR3 nucleotides: TGCGCCAGCAGCTTGGAGAACCAGGGACCTGAAGCTTTCTTT.

This clonotype was detected many times. This sequence joins TRBV10-3 and TRBJ1-5; TRBD1 is a possible D gene (5 bases). The germline V gene has CDR1 ENHRY and CDR2 SYGVKD. V was trimmed by 8 bases and J by 0 bases, leaving 11 bases between them. This CDR3 contains 14 residues. The CDR3 spells CAISSGGSNQPQHF. The CDR3 nucleotides read TGTGCCATCTCCTCCGGGGGTAGCAATCAGCCCCAGCATTTT.

This clonotype was counted many times. The CDR3 loop is CASSQSFGTQLPLHF. CDR3 DNA sequence: TGCGCCAGCAGCCAATCCTTTGGGACTCAACTACCCCTCCACTTT. The J gene is TRBJ1-6, the V gene TRBV4-1, with a weak D call TRBD1 (5 bases). CDR1 MGHRA and CDR2 YSYEKL come from the germline V gene. V was cut by 2 bases and J by 12 bases, with 17 bases left in between. The CDR3 extends over 15 amino acids.

This clonotype was seen many times. The chain employs TRBV18 and TRBJ2-5; TRBD2 might be the D (6 bases). The CDR3 contains 13 residues. V was cut by 4 bases and J by 4 bases, with 10 bases left in between. The germline CDR1 and CDR2 sequences are KGHSH and LQKENI. CDR3 sequence reads: CASSRGGRETQYF. Here the CDR3 DNA reads TGTGCCAGCTCACGAGGAGGGAGAGAGACCCAGTACTTC.

Ten or more counts support this clonotype. The chain joins TRBV7-6 to TRBJ2-7; D gene ambiguous. V was shortened by 1 base and J by 0 bases, with 7 bases between the two germline ends. CDR3 size: 14 residues. Germline V lookup: CDR1 SGHVS, CDR2 FNYEAQ. The CDR3 DNA is TGTGCCAGCAGCTTAGAATCTATCTCCTACGAGCAGTACTTC. It is translated as CASSLESISYEQYF.

This clonotype appeared many times. CDR3 nucleotide sequence: TGTGCCATGAAGGCGGGGGAATCCTACGAGCAGTACTTC. Translated: CAMKAGESYEQYF. The rearrangement joins TRBV10-3 to TRBJ2-7; the match to TRBD2 covers 7 bases. The J segment lost 1 base and the V segment lost 9 bases, leaving 6 bases of the junction unmatched. Germline V gene lookup returns CDR1 ENHRY and CDR2 SYGVKD. This CDR3 contains 13 residues.